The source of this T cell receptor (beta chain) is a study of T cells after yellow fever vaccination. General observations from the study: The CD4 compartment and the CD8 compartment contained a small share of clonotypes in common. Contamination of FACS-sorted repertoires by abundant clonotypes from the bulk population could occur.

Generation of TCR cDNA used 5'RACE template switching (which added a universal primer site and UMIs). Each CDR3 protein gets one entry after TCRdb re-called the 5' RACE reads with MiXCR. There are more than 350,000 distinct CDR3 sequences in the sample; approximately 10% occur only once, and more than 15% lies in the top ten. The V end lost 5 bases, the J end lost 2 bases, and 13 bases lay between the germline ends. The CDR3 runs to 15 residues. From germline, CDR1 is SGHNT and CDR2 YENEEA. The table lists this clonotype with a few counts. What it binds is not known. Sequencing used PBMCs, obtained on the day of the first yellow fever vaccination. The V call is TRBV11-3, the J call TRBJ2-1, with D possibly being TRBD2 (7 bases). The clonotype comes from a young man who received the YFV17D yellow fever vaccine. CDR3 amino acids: CASSTAGAPYNEQFF. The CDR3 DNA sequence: TGTGCCAGCAGCACGGCGGGGGCCCCCTACAATGAGCAGTTCTTC.